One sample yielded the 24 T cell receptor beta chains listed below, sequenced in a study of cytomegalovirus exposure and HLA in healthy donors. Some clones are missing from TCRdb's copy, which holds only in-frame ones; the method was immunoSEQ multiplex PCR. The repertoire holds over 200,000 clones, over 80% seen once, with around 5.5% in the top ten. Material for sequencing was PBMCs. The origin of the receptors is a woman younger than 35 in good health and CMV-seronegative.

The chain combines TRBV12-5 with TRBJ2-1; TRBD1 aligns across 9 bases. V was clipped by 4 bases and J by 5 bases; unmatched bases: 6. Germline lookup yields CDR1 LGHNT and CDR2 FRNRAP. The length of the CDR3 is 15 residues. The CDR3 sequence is CASGSGGQGHNEQFF. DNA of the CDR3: TGTGCTAGTGGTTCCGGGGGACAGGGTCACAATGAGCAGTTCTTC.

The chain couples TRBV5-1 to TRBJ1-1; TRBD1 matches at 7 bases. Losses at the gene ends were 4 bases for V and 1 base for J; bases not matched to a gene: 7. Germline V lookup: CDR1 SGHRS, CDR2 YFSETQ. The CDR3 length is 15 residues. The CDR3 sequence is CASSRLTGANTEAFF. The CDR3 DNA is TGCGCCAGCAGCCGCCTTACAGGGGCGAACACTGAAGCTTTCTTT.

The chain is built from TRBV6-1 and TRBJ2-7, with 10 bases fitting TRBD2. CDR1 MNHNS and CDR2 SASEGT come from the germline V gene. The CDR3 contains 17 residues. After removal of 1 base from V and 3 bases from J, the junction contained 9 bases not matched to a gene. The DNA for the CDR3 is TGTGCCAGCAGTGAAGGAAAACAGAGGACTAGCGGCTACGAGCAGTACTTC. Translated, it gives CASSEGKQRTSGYEQYF.

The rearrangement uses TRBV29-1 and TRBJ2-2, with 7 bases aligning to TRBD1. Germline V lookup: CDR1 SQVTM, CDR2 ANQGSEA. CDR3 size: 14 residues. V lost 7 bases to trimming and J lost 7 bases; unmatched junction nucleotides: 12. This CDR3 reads CSAWGQPPDGELFF. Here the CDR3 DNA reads TGCAGCGCTTGGGGACAGCCCCCTGACGGGGAGCTGTTTTTT.

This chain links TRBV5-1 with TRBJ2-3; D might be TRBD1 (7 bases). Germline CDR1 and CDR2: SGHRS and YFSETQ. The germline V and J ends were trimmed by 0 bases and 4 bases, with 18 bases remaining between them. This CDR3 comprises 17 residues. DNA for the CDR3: TGCGCCAGCAGCTTGGATCCCAGGGGGGACCGCGCAGATACGCAGTATTTT. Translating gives CASSLDPRGDRADTQYF.

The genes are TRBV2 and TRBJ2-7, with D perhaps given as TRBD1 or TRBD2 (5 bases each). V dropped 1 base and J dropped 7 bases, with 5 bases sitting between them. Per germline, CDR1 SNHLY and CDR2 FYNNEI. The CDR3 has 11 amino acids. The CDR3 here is CASSEGGEQYF. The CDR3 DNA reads TGTGCCAGCAGTGAAGGGGGGGAGCAGTACTTC.

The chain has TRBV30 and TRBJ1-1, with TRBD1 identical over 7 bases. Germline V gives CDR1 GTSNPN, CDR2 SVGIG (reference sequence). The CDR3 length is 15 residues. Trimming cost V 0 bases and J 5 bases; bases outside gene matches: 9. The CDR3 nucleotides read TGTGCCTGGAGTGTACAGGTCAGGGGGAATACTGAAGCTTTCTTT. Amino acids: CAWSVQVRGNTEAFF.

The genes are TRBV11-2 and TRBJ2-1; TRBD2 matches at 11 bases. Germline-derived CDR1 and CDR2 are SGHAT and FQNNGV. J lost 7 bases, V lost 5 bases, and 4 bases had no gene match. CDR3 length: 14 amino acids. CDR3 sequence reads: CASSPTSGMNEQFF. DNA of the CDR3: TGTGCCAGCAGCCCGACTAGCGGGATGAATGAGCAGTTCTTC.

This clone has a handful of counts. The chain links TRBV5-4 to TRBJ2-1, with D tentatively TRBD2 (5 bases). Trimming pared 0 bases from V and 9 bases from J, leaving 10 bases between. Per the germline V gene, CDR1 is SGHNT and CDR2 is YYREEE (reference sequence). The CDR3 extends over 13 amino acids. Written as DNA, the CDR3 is TGTGCCAGCAGCTTGGGTGAGGGCATTGAGCAGTTCTTC. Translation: CASSLGEGIEQFF.

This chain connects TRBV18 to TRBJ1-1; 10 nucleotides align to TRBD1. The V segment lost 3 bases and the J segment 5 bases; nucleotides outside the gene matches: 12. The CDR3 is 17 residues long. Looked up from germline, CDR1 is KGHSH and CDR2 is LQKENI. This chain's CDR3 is CASSPGAAGQGWTEAFF. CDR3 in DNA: TGTGCCAGCTCACCGGGGGCGGCGGGACAGGGGTGGACTGAAGCTTTCTTT.

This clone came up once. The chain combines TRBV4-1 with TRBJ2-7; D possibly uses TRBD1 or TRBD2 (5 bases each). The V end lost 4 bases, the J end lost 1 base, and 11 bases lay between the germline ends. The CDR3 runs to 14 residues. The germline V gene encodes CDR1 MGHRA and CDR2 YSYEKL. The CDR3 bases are TGCGCCAGCAGCCCTCGGGACCCTTCCTACGAGCAGTACTTC. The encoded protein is CASSPRDPSYEQYF.

CDR3 in amino acids: CASSTLLAGGVSYEQYF. CDR3 sequence (DNA): TGTGCCAGCAGCACACTTCTAGCGGGAGGGGTTTCGTACGAGCAGTACTTC. This chain connects TRBV7-6 to TRBJ2-7, with 12 nucleotides matching TRBD2. Looked up from germline, CDR1 is SGHVS and CDR2 is FNYEAQ. Germline trimming cut 5 bases from V and 4 bases from J; bases unmatched to any gene: 12. The CDR3 is 17 amino acids.

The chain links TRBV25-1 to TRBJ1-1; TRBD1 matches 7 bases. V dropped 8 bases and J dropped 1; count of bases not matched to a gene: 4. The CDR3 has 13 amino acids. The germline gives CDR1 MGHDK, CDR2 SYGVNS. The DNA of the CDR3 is TGTGCCAGCTGGGGACAGACGAACACTGAAGCTTTCTTT. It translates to CASWGQTNTEAFF.

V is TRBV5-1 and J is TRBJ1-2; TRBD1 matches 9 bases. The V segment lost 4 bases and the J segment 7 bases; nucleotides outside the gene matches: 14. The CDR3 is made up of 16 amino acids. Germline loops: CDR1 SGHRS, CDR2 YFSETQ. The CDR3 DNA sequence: TGCGCCAGCAGCCTCTATTGGTTACAGGGGGCGACTGGCTACACCTTC. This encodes CASSLYWLQGATGYTF.

The CDR3 coding sequence is TGTGCCAGCAGTGAAGCGCTGGGGGAGAACACTGAAGCTTTCTTT. Its protein is CASSEALGENTEAFF. The chain uses TRBV2 and TRBJ1-1, with TRBD1 as a possible D gene (5 bases). This CDR3 contains 15 residues. The V end lost 0 bases, the J end lost 1 base, and 9 bases lay between the germline ends. Germline CDR1 is SNHLY and CDR2 is FYNNEI.

CDR3 in DNA: TGTGCCAGTACCGCGGACAGATATAGCAATCAGCCCCAGCATTTT. It yields the protein CASTADRYSNQPQHF. The J gene is TRBJ1-5, the V gene TRBV19; the D gene is possibly TRBD1 (6 bases). The CDR3 totals 15 residues. Germline loops: CDR1 LNHDA, CDR2 SQIVND (reference sequence). V was cut by 7 bases and J by 0 bases, with 13 bases left in between.

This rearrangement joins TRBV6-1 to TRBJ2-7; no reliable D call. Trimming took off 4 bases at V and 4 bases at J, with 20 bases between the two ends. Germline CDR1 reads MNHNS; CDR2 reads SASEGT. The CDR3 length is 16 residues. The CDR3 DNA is TGTGCCAGCAGTGGATGGACGGAATACTTGGAGTACGAGCAGTACTTC. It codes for CASSGWTEYLEYEQYF.

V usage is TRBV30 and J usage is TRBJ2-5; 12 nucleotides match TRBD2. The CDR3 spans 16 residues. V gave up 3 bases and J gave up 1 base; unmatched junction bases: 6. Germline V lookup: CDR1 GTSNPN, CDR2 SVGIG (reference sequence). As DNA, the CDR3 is TGTGCCTGGAGACTAGGACTAGCGGGGACCCAAGAGACCCAGTACTTC. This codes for CAWRLGLAGTQETQYF.

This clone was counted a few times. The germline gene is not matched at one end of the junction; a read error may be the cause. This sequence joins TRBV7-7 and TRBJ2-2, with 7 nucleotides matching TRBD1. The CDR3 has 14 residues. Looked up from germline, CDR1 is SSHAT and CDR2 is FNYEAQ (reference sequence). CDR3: CASSWDRNTGELFF. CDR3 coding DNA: TGTGCTAGCAGCTGGGACAGGAACACCGGGGAGCTGTTTTTT.

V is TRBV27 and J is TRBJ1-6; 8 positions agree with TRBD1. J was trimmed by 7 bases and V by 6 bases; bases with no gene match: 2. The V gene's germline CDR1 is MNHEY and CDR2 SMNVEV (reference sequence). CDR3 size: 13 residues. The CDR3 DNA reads TGTGCCAGCAGACAGGGGGGGAATTCACCCCTCCACTTT. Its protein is CASRQGGNSPLHF.

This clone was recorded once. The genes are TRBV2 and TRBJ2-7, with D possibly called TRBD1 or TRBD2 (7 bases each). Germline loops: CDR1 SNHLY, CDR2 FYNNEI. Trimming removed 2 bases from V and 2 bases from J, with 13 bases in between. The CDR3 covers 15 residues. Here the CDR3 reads CASSELRGGAYEQYF. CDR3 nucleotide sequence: TGTGCCAGCAGTGAACTCAGGGGGGGGGCCTACGAGCAGTACTTC.

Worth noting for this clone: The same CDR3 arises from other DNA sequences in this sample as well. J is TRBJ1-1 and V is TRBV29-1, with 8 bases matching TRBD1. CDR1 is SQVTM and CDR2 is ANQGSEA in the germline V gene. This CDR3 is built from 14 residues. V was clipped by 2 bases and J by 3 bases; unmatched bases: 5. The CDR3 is CSVEKDREDTEAFF. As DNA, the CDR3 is TGCAGCGTTGAAAAGGACAGGGAGGACACTGAAGCTTTCTTT.

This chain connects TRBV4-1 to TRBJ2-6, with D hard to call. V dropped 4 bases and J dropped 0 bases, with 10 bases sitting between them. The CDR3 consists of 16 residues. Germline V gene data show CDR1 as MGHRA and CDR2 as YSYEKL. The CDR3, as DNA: TGCGCCAGCAGCCCCCGGAGAGACTCTGGGGCCAACGTCCTGACTTTC. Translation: CASSPRRDSGANVLTF.

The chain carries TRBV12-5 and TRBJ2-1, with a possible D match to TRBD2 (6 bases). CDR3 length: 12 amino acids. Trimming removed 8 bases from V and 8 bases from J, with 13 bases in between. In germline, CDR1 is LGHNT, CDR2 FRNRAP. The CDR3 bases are TGTGCTAGTTCCAAGGGAGGCGATGAGCAGTTCTTC. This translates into CASSKGGDEQFF.